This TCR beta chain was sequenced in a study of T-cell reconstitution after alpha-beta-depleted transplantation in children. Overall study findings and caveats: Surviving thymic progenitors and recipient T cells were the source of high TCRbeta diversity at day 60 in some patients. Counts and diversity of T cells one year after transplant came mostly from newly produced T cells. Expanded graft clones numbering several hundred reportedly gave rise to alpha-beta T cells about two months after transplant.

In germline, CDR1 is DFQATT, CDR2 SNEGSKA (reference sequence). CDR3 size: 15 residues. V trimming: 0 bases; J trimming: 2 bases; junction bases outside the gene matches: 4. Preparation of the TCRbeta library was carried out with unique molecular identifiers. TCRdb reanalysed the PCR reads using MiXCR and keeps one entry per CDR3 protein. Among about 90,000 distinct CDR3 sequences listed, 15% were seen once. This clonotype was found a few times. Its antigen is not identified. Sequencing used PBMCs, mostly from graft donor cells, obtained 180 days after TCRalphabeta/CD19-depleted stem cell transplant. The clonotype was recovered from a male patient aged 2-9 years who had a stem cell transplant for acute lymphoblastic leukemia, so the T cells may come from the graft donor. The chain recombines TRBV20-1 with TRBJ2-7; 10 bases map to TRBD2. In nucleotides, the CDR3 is TGCAGTGCTAGAGATGCAGCGGGGGGGCCCTACGAGCAGTACTTC. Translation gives CSARDAAGGPYEQYF.